This T cell receptor beta chain was retrieved from a study of T cell responses to AZD1222 COVID-19 vaccine (dated by TCRdb to the early 2020s). A note on the overall study: Because spike-specific TCR depth and breadth did not differ between the two schedules, AZD1222 recipients who got a second dose at roughly 4 weeks were pooled with those who got a second dose at roughly 12 weeks. A total of 233 trial participants underwent TCR sequencing, of whom 207 received two doses of AZD1222 and about 26 received two doses of the MenACWY control vaccine. Trial participants were enrolled into age subgroups of 18-55, 56-69 and 70-plus years, which contained around 140, 26 and 57 TCR-sequenced participants, respectively.

The study at large found these results: The vaccine-associated CD4 TCRs covered the entire spike protein, and the dominant responses fell in regions 160-218 and 743-854. In the small 56-69-year group, the increase in depth fell short of significance, most likely because of low power. Most participants were white British and females outnumbered males, and the authors suggested that clonal diversity may have been underestimated. A significant rise in spike-specific TCR breadth and depth was observed after two AZD1222 doses relative to day 0 and relative to MenACWY recipients. Only five or six AZD1222 recipients were SARS-CoV-2 seropositive at baseline, limiting conclusions about previously exposed vaccinees. No day 14 peak-response samples were available, so repertoires were characterized only after the peak T cell response. Nearly half of unique spike-specific TCRs reportedly recognized epitopes outside regions mutated in the B.1.351 and B.1.1.7 variants.

From a lookup of the germline V gene, CDR1 and CDR2 are SGHTS and YDEGEE. There are 18 amino acids in the CDR3, from cysteine to phenylalanine inclusive. Only CDR3 DNA is held: 54 bases, read in frame from base 1. V is pruned by 3 bases and J by 0 bases, leaving 9 bases of the junction without a gene match. The CDR3 regions of human TCRbeta chains were subjected to immunosequencing. As for the original processing: TCRs in the repertoires were compared against a reference library of SARS-CoV-2-specific TCRs that had been generated with the MIRA antigen-specificity platform. Breadth was defined as the fraction of unique TCRs that were SARS-CoV-2-associated. Depth was defined as the fraction of total T cells that were SARS-CoV-2-associated. Using the MIRA data, every spike-specific TCR was mapped to the spike region that the TCR reacted to and assigned to either a CD4 or a CD8 class. Log10-transformed breadth and depth values were compared by one-way ANOVA with Sidak's multiple comparisons tests. This immuneACCESS table, as held by TCRdb, lists in-frame sequences with V and J called but not all clones. Of the missing ones, under half trace to an unresolved V gene in checked studies; the others have no known cause. The V and J calls and clone size were taken over from that table, and D and trimming were inferred from the DNA. This sample holds tens of thousands of clones; around nine tenths were observed only once. Jointly, the top ten make up 4% to 5% of the sample.

With respect to this clone: No antigen is known for it. No base quality values were provided; no much bigger clone lies one nucleotide off.

The time point label corresponds to: baseline before first vaccination. The vaccinee samples were drawn from two UK trials, COV001 and COV002, one of which was a single-blind randomized controlled phase 2/3 trial testing AZD1222 (ChAdOx1 nCoV-19) in healthy adults. For TCRbeta chain sequencing, PBMC samples from trial participants were taken at day 0 and at day 28 after the second dose. The chain is assembled from TRBV5-8 and TRBJ1-5; TRBD1 agrees with 10 junctional bases. Here the sequenced sample was peripheral blood, taken on day 0 of AZD1222 vaccination. The clonotype was recovered from an adult in good health. The CDR3 protein: CASSSFGTGVYSNQPQHF. The DNA reads as follows: TGTGCCAGCAGCTCCTTCGGGACAGGGGTTTATAGCAATCAGCCCCAGCATTTT.